A selection of T cell receptor beta chains follows, all from one sample in a study of CD8+CD57+ T cells in acquired aplastic anemia. Each CDR3 protein is one row after TCRdb ran MiXCR on the reads. The sample carries a few hundred thousand distinct CDR3 sequences, 45% to 65% recorded once. The sequenced material came from sorted CD4+, CD8+, or CD8+CD57+ T cells (not recorded which) from PBMCs. These receptors were taken from a human donor with severe aplastic anemia or a healthy control (not recorded which). The CDR3 runs from the conserved cysteine through the conserved F or W. The D gene is left open where the match is weak.

v_gene: TRBV19
d_gene: TRBD2
CDR3aa: CASSTRLAGAYNEQFF

v_gene: TRBV30
d_gene: .
CDR3aa: CARPGNYEQYF

v_gene: TRBV5-1
d_gene: TRBD1
CDR3aa: CASSSRDRSRLPNTGELFF

v_gene: TRBV5-1
d_gene: .
CDR3aa: CASSQPGRSYEQYF

v_gene: TRBV5-1
d_gene: .
CDR3aa: CASKQGMGASYEQYF

v_gene: TRBV7-2
d_gene: TRBD2
CDR3aa: CASSPRLAGDRGNEQYF

v_gene: TRBV19
d_gene: TRBD2
CDR3aa: CASSPRLGGVYEQYF

v_gene: TRBV7-7
d_gene: TRBD2
CDR3aa: CASSSSTSGYNEQFF

v_gene: TRBV18
d_gene: .
CDR3aa: CASSLRGEAFF

v_gene: TRBV6-1
d_gene: TRBD1
CDR3aa: CASSGGQGGEKLFF

v_gene: TRBV2
d_gene: TRBD2
CDR3aa: CALASGSSYEQYF

v_gene: TRBV18
d_gene: .
CDR3aa: CASSPWNGGQSGELFF

v_gene: TRBV7-2
d_gene: .
CDR3aa: CASSLAVDGYEQYF

v_gene: TRBV11-1
d_gene: TRBD2
CDR3aa: CASSLAGVVAGVKETQYF

v_gene: TRBV24-1
d_gene: .
CDR3aa: CATSDFRGDPFF

v_gene: TRBV7-2
d_gene: .
CDR3aa: CASSLASRQTYEQYF

v_gene: TRBV20-1
d_gene: .
CDR3aa: CSASKYVVGPNEKLFF

v_gene: TRBV24-1
d_gene: TRBD1
CDR3aa: CATSDSSRGPTYEQYF

v_gene: TRBV19
d_gene: .
CDR3aa: CASSTTPRRSSYNSPLHF

v_gene: TRBV7-9
d_gene: .
CDR3aa: CASSLVGGGEKLFF

v_gene: TRBV24-1
d_gene: .
CDR3aa: CATREPITDTQYF

v_gene: TRBV11-2
d_gene: .
CDR3aa: CASSSPRGANYNEQFF

v_gene: TRBV7-9
d_gene: .
CDR3aa: CASSLTGLAEAFF